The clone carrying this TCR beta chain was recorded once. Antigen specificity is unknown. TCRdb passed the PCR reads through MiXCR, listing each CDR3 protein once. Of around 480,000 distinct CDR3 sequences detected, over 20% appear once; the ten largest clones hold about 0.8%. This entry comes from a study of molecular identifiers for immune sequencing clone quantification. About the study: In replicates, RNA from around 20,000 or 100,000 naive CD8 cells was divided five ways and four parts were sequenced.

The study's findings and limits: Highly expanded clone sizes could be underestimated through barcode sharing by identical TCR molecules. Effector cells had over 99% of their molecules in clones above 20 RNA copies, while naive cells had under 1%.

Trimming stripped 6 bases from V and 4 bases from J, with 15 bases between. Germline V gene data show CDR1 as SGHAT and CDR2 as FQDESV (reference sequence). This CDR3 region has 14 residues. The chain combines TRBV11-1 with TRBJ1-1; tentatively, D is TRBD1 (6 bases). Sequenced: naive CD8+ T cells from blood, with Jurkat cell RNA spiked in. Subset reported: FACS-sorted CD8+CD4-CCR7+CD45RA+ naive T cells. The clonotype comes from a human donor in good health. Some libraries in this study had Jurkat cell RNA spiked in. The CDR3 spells CASSPSHRVTEAFF. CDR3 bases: TGTGCCAGCAGTCCCTCCCACAGGGTCACTGAAGCTTTCTTT.